This T cell receptor beta chain was obtained from a study of a mutant IDH1 vaccine in newly diagnosed glioma. Study-wide background: Following radiotherapy alone, or alongside temozolomide cycles, vaccination was started after an interval of 4-6 weeks.

Stated time point: week 11, during vaccination. With topical imiquimod, each dose of the vaccine consisted of 300 ug of mutant IDH1 20-mer peptide. Germline CDR1 reads WNHNN; CDR2 reads SYGVQD (reference sequence). CDR3 length equals 14 residues. V was trimmed by 0 bases and J by 4 bases, leaving 10 bases between them. The repertoire was sequenced with immunoSEQ multiplex PCR; TCRdb's copy has only in-frame clones and lacks some. Of tens of thousands of clones listed, approximately 78% are singletons. Study results and limitations: No link was apparently found between pseudoprogression and changes in top peripheral T cell clonotypes.

The count of this clone is one. Its antigen remains unidentified. The V call is TRBV10-1, the J call TRBJ2-7; unclear D gene. This material consisted of PBMCs, taken from a glioma patient whose treatment included an IDH1 peptide vaccine. The TCR sequence derives from a young man with glioma. The CDR3 spells CASSESIGTYEQYF. In nucleotides, the CDR3 is TGCGCCAGCAGTGAGTCGATTGGTACTTACGAGCAGTACTTC.